Shown below are 21 T cell receptor beta chains from a single sample sequenced in a study of CD8 T cells in ankylosing spondylitis. One entry per CDR3 protein, called by TCRdb with MiXCR from the 5' RACE reads. This sample has a few hundred thousand distinct CDR3 sequences, with less than 25% found just once. Sequenced input: blood, either unsorted or a sorted T cell fraction (not recorded which). All receptors come from a female donor with ankylosing spondylitis or in good health (not recorded which).

This clonotype was counted only a few times. The DNA of the CDR3 is TGCAGTGCTAGAGACCTCCCCCCCGGGGATTCACCCCTCCACTTT. Its translation is CSARDLPPGDSPLHF. The chain has TRBV20-1 and TRBJ1-6; D is unclear. The germline V gene has CDR1 DFQATT and CDR2 SNEGSKA (reference sequence). V was clipped by 0 bases and J by 8 bases, with 14 bases between them. This CDR3 contains 15 residues.

The genes are TRBV15 and TRBJ2-3; no definite D call. Between the trimmed V and J ends, which lost 0 bases and 1 base, there was a span of 8 bases. This CDR3 region has 15 residues. The germline gives CDR1 LNHNV, CDR2 YYDKDF (reference sequence). This chain's CDR3 is CATSREGERTDTQYF. Written as DNA, the CDR3 is TGTGCCACCAGCAGAGAAGGAGAGCGCACAGATACGCAGTATTTT.

This chain connects TRBV30 to TRBJ1-1; D perhaps matches TRBD1 (6 bases). This CDR3 is 14 amino acids long. CDR1 is GTSNPN and CDR2 is SVGIG in the germline V gene (reference sequence). Deletions cut 2 bases from V and 6 bases from J, with 16 bases between. The CDR3 here is CAWSPYREGPEAFF. The CDR3 DNA follows: TGTGCCTGGAGTCCATACAGGGAGGGCCCTGAAGCTTTCTTT.

This clonotype was found a few times. The chain is built from TRBV30 and TRBJ2-7; 8 bases line up with TRBD1. Germline lookup yields CDR1 GTSNPN and CDR2 SVGIG (reference sequence). This CDR3 has 13 residues. V dropped 7 bases and J dropped 3; count of bases not matched to a gene: 8. CDR3 sequence: CASSGTGLYEQYF. CDR3 bases: TGTGCCTCTTCCGGGACAGGCCTCTACGAGCAGTACTTC.

This clonotype came up a few times. This sequence joins TRBV20-1 and TRBJ1-6; D gene uncertain. Trimming shortened V by 4 bases and J by 7 bases, and 11 bases separated the two germline ends. Per the germline V gene, CDR1 is DFQATT and CDR2 is SNEGSKA (reference sequence). The CDR3 length is 13 residues. CDR3 DNA: TGCAGTGCTACCCGTGAGGAGAATTCACCCCTCCACTTT. The encoded protein is CSATREENSPLHF.

This sequence joins TRBV20-1 and TRBJ2-7; no clear D. Trimming removed 5 bases from V and 5 bases from J, with 7 bases in between. The CDR3 has 10 residues. Germline CDR1 is DFQATT and CDR2 is SNEGSKA (reference sequence). CDR3 region: CSAFIDEQYF. For the CDR3, the DNA is TGCAGTGCTTTTATTGACGAGCAGTACTTC.

Note on this clonotype: This may be a read error: a much more frequent sequence differs by one nucleotide. This chain links TRBV20-1 with TRBJ2-3; TRBD2 agrees at 9 bases. The CDR3 covers 15 residues. CDR1 DFQATT and CDR2 SNEGSKA come from the germline V gene (reference sequence). The CDR3 reads CCANGLAGSLDTQYF. CDR3 sequence (DNA): TGCTGTGCTAATGGCCTAGCGGGGTCCTTAGATACGCAGTATTTT.

The table lists this clonotype with a few counts. This chain joins TRBV20-1 and TRBJ1-1, with a weak D call TRBD1 (6 bases). The V end lost 5 bases, the J end lost 8 bases, and 24 bases lay between the germline ends. The CDR3 totals 15 residues. The V gene's germline CDR1 is DFQATT and CDR2 SNEGSKA (reference sequence). The CDR3 protein is CSARPPDWRTAEAFF. As DNA, the CDR3 is TGCAGTGCTCGACCCCCGGACTGGAGGACAGCCGAAGCTTTCTTT.

This clonotype was picked up a small number of times. The chain carries TRBV6-5 and TRBJ1-5; D possibly corresponds to TRBD1 (5 bases). Germline CDR1 MNHEY, CDR2 SVGAGI. V lost 4 bases to trimming and J lost 3 bases, with 16 bases between them. The CDR3 is made up of 16 amino acids. The CDR3 here is CASSSGGYGVNQPQHF. The CDR3 nucleotides read TGTGCCAGCAGTTCCGGGGGGTACGGCGTCAATCAGCCCCAGCATTTT.

The rearrangement links TRBV12-3 or TRBV12-4 to TRBJ2-1; D possibly matches TRBD1 or TRBD2 (5 bases each). CDR3 length: 13 amino acids. The V end lost 3 bases, the J end lost 4 bases, and 7 bases lay between the germline ends. The CDR3 region is CASSFWGYNEQFF. The DNA of the CDR3 is TGTGCCAGCAGTTTCTGGGGGTACAATGAGCAGTTCTTC.

The sample holds many counts of this clonotype. The V gene is TRBV5-5, the J gene TRBJ2-2, with D unclear. The V end was cut by 1 base, the J end by 7 bases, with 11 bases between. Per germline, CDR1 SGHKS and CDR2 YYEKEE (reference sequence). The CDR3 is 14 amino acids. DNA for the CDR3: TGTGCCAGCAGCTTGTCAAGTTTACGCGGGGAGCTGTTTTTT. It yields the protein CASSLSSLRGELFF.

This clonotype was observed at least ten times. This chain joins TRBV20-1 and TRBJ2-1; maybe TRBD2 (5 bases). CDR3 length equals 12 residues. V shed 8 bases and J shed 4 bases, with 12 bases lying between them. Germline V lookup: CDR1 DFQATT, CDR2 SNEGSKA (reference sequence). The CDR3 reads CSSEGTYNEQFF. CDR3 coding DNA: TGCAGTAGCGAGGGTACTTACAATGAGCAGTTCTTC.

The chain is built from TRBV20-1 and TRBJ2-5, with 12 positions matching TRBD2. V was clipped by 3 bases and J by 3 bases; unmatched bases: 14. The CDR3 extends over 18 amino acids. Germline V gene lookup returns CDR1 DFQATT and CDR2 SNEGSKA (reference sequence). CDR3 region: CSASIGLAGMSSEETQYF. The CDR3 DNA sequence: TGCAGTGCTAGTATAGGACTAGCGGGAATGTCTAGCGAAGAGACCCAGTACTTC.

The chain joins TRBV29-1 to TRBJ1-1, with D unresolved. Per the germline V gene, CDR1 is SQVTM and CDR2 is ANQGSEA. Trimming took off 5 bases at V and 0 bases at J, with 10 bases between the two ends. The CDR3 has 13 amino acids. The CDR3 loop is CSVTPDVNTEAFF. CDR3 nucleotides: TGCAGCGTTACCCCCGACGTGAACACTGAAGCTTTCTTT.

The CDR3 sequence is CASRSNRGRGAFF. The CDR3 DNA reads TGTGCCAGCAGGTCAAACAGGGGCCGGGGAGCTTTCTTT. The chain joins TRBV27 to TRBJ1-1; 7 bases are shared with TRBD1. The trim removed 6 bases at V and 10 bases at J, leaving 11 bases unmatched. Germline-derived CDR1 and CDR2 are MNHEY and SMNVEV (reference sequence). The CDR3 loop spans 13 amino acids.

This sequence joins TRBV15 and TRBJ2-5, with 8 bases fitting TRBD2. Germline assignment: CDR1 LNHNV and CDR2 YYDKDF (reference sequence). This CDR3 has 16 residues. Trimming cost V 0 bases and J 5 bases; bases outside gene matches: 8. CDR3 residues: CATSRDLAGLGETQYF. CDR3 coding DNA: TGTGCCACCAGCAGAGATCTAGCGGGCCTTGGGGAGACCCAGTACTTC.

As regards this clonotype: At one boundary the junction diverges from the germline segment, which might be a read error. J is TRBJ2-3 and V is TRBV5-6; D uncertain. Germline V gives CDR1 SGHDT, CDR2 YYEEEE. The CDR3 loop spans 13 amino acids. CDR3 loop: CASSLPTSDMQYF. The CDR3 nucleotides read TGTGCCAGCAGCTTGCCGACTTCAGATATGCAGTATTTT.

The chain uses TRBV27 and TRBJ1-6; 7 nucleotides line up with TRBD1. V shed 6 bases and J 8 bases; nucleotides not matched to a gene: 13. CDR3 length: 16 amino acids. Germline V lookup: CDR1 MNHEY, CDR2 SMNVEV (reference sequence). CDR3: CASSDRVRTSDSPLHF. The DNA for the CDR3 is TGTGCCAGCAGCGACAGGGTGAGGACCAGTGATTCACCCCTCCACTTT.

This chain connects TRBV12-3 or TRBV12-4 to TRBJ2-3; D might be TRBD1 (7 bases). The CDR3 runs to 14 residues. V dropped 6 bases and J dropped 6 bases, with 16 bases sitting between them. In DNA form, the CDR3 reads TGTGCCAGCAGGGGTCAGGGGGGTAGGGATACGCAGTATTTT. This encodes CASRGQGGRDTQYF.

V is TRBV5-6 and J is TRBJ2-1; D call uncertain. The CDR3 consists of 16 residues. Trimming stripped 3 bases from V and 0 bases from J, with 13 bases between. CDR1 is SGHDT and CDR2 is YYEEEE in the germline V gene. CDR3 bases: TGTGCCAGCAGCTCCCCGAGCTTCCTCTCCTACAATGAGCAGTTCTTC. The encoded protein is CASSSPSFLSYNEQFF.

This clonotype showed up just a few times. J is TRBJ2-1 and V is TRBV20-1; possible D gene TRBD2, 7 bases. CDR3 size: 15 residues. CDR1 and CDR2 (germline): DFQATT, SNEGSKA (reference sequence). V was clipped by 4 bases and J by 3 bases, with 16 bases between them. DNA of the CDR3: TGCAGTGCTAAGGTCCGGGGGGCCTACTACAATGAGCAGTTCTTC. Its translation is CSAKVRGAYYNEQFF.